The clone carrying this T cell receptor beta chain was seen just once. The CDR3 runs 13 residues. In germline, CDR1 is SNHLY, CDR2 FYNNEI. Recovery among Cohort 3 donors was established by two negative PCRs, clearance, or symptom resolution. This entry comes from a study of blood T cell repertoires in COVID-19. Study-wide context: PBMCs, B-cell-depleted T cells, or T cells provided the cDNA or gDNA that made up the material.

Original processing methods: Amplified reference gene primers provided the basis for estimating nucleated cell counts. TCRdb's copy holds only in-frame clones and misses some; the assay was immunoSEQ multiplex PCR. V and J calls plus clone size are reproduced from that table; the DNA served to infer D and trimming. The table records roughly 250,000 clones, just over 90% of them present only once. The chain combines TRBV2 with TRBJ1-2; 9 bases are a match to TRBD1. The source of this sequence is a woman under 30 who had recovered from COVID-19. Sequencing input: PBMCs or T cells enriched from blood (not recorded which). The CDR3 loop reads CAPKAGTGYGYTF. The CDR3 region has the DNA TGTGCTCCGAAGGCCGGGACAGGGTATGGCTACACCTTC.